This T cell receptor (beta chain) is drawn from a study of technical replicates of blood from a handful of donors. Data came from immunoSEQ multiplex PCR; TCRdb stores just in-frame clones and leaves some out. The data contain about 80,000 clones, approximately 94% of them singletons. The germline CDR1 and CDR2 sequences are MDHEN and SYDVKM. Trimming took 6 bases from V and 3 from J; bases not matched to a gene: 4. The CDR3 length is 13 residues. The sequenced sample was T cells isolated from PBMCs. The chain carries TRBV28 and TRBJ2-5; 7 bases match TRBD1. The receptor's source is a human donor in good health. CDR3 region: CASRLQGKETQYF. In DNA form, the CDR3 reads TGTGCCAGCAGACTACAGGGGAAAGAGACCCAGTACTTC.